This note documents a single TCR beta chain sequence. CDR1 is SGHTA, CDR2 FQGNSA, per germline. This CDR3 has 15 amino acids. Trimming took off 2 bases at V and 6 bases at J, with 13 bases between the two ends. This sample was included in a study of blood T cell repertoires in COVID-19. During active infection, Seattle patients enrolled and were then monitored through disease. Only in-frame clones appear in the TCRdb table, and some are missing; sequencing was by immunoSEQ multiplex PCR. Of hundreds of thousands of clones in the sample, approximately 89% are singletons; the top ten hold roughly 6.7%. This TCR derives from a woman aged 30 to 39 with COVID-19, enrolled during active disease. The chain uses TRBV7-2 and TRBJ1-4, with TRBD1 as a possible D gene (6 bases). The sample comprised peripheral blood. The CDR3: CASSLITGWYEKLFF. CDR3 nucleotide sequence: TGTGCCAGCAGCTTAATAACAGGGTGGTATGAAAAACTGTTTTTT.